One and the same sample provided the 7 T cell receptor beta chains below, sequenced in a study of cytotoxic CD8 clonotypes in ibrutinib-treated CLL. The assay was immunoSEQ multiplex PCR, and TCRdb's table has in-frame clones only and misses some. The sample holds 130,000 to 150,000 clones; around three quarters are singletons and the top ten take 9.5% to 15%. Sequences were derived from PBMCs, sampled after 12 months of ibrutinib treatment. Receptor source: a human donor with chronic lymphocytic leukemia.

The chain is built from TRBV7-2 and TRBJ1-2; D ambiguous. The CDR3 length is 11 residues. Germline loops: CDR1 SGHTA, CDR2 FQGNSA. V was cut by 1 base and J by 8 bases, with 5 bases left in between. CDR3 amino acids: CASSLVLGYTF. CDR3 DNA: TGTGCCAGCAGCTTAGTTCTGGGCTACACCTTC.

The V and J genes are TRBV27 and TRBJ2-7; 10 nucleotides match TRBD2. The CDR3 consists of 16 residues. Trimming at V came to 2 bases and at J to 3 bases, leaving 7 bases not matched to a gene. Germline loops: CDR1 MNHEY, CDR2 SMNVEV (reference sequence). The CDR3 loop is CASSLLSSGRGYEQYF. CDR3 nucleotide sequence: TGTGCCAGCAGTTTACTTTCTAGCGGGAGAGGCTACGAGCAGTACTTC.

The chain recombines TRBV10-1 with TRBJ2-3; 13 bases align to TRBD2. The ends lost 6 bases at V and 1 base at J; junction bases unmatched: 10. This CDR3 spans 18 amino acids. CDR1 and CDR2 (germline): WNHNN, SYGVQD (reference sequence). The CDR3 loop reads CASRSGLAGVLGTDTQYF. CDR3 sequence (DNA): TGCGCCAGCAGATCCGGACTAGCGGGAGTTCTCGGCACAGATACGCAGTATTTT.

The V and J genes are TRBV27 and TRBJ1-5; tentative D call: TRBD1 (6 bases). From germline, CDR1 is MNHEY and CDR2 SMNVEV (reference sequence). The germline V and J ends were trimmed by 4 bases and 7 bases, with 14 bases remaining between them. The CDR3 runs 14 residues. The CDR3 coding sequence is TGTGCCAGCAGTTCTACAGGGAGTAGACAGCCCCAGCATTTT. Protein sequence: CASSSTGSRQPQHF.

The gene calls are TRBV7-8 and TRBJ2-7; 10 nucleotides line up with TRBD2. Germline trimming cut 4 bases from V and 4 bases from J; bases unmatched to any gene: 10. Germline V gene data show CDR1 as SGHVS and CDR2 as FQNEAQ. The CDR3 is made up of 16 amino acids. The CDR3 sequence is CASSYLAGATRYEQYF. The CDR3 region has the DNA TGTGCCAGCAGCTACCTAGCGGGAGCCACCCGGTACGAGCAGTACTTC.

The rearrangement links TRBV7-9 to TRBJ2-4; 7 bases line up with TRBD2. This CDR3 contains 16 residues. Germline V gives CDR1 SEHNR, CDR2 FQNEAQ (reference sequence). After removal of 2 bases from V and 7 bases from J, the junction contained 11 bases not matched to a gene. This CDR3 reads CASSLLRGGEGNIQYF. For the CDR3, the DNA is TGTGCCAGCAGCTTACTACGGGGCGGGGAGGGCAACATTCAGTACTTC.

The CDR3 DNA sequence: TGTGCCATCAGTGATCCGACTCAGCCCCAGCATTTT. Protein sequence: CAISDPTQPQHF. This chain joins TRBV10-3 and TRBJ1-5; D unresolved. Germline CDR1 reads ENHRY; CDR2 reads SYGVKD. V was pared by 3 bases and J by 6 bases, with 6 bases between. The CDR3 contains 12 residues.